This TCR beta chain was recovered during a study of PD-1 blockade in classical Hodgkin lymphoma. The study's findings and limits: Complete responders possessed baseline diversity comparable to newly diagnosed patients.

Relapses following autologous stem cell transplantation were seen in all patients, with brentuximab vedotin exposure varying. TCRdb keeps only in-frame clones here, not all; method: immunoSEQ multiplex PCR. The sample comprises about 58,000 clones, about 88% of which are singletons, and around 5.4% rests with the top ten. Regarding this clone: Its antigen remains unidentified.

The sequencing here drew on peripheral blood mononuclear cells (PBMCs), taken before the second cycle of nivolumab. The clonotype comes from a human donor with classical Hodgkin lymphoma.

CDR3 in amino acids: CASSLDPASGRNEQFF. CDR3 in DNA: TGCGCCAGCAGCTTGGATCCGGCTAGCGGGAGGAATGAGCAGTTCTTC. The chain couples TRBV5-1 to TRBJ2-1, with TRBD2 identical over 11 bases. V was clipped by 0 bases and J by 7 bases; unmatched bases: 6. CDR3 length: 16 residues. Looked up from germline, CDR1 is SGHRS and CDR2 is YFSETQ.